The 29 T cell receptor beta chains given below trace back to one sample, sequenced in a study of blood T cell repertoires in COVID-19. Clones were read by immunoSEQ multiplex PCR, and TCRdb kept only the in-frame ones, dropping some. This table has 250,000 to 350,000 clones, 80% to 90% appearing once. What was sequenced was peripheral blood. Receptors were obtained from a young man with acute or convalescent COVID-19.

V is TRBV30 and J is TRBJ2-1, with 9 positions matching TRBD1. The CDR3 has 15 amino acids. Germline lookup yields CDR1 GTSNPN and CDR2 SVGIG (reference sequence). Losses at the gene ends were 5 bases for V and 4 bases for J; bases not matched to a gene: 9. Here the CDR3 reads CAWSTGTGIYNEQFF. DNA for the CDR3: TGTGCCTGGTCGACCGGGACAGGGATTTACAATGAGCAGTTCTTC. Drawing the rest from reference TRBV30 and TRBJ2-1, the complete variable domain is SQTIHQWPATLVQPVGSPLSLECTVEGTSNPNLYWYRQAAGRGLQLLFYSVGIGQISSEVPQNLSASRPQDRQFILSSKKLLLSDSGFYLCAWSTGTGIYNEQFFGPGTRLTVL.

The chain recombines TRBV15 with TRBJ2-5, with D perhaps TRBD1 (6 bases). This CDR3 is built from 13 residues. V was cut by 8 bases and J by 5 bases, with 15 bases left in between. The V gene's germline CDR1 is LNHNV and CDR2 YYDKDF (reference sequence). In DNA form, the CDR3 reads TGTGCCACCGGACCCAGGGGATCGGAGACCCAGTACTTC. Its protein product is CATGPRGSETQYF.

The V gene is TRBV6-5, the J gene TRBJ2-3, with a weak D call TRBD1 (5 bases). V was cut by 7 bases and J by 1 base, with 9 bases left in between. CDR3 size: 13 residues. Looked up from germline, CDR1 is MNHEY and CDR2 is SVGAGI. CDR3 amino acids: CASTLQGTDTQYF. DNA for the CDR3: TGTGCCAGCACCTTACAGGGCACAGATACGCAGTATTTT.

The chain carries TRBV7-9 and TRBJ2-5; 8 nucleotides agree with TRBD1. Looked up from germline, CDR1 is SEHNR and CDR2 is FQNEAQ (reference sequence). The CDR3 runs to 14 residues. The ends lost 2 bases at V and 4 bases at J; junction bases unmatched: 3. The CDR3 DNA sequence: TGTGCCAGCAGCTTACAGGGGGCGATAGAGACCCAGTACTTC. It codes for CASSLQGAIETQYF.

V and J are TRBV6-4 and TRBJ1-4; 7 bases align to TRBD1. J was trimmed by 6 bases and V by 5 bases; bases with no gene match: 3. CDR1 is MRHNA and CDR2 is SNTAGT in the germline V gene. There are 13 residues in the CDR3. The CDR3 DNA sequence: TGTGCCAGCAGTAGGGGGCCAGATGAAAAACTGTTTTTT. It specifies CASSRGPDEKLFF.

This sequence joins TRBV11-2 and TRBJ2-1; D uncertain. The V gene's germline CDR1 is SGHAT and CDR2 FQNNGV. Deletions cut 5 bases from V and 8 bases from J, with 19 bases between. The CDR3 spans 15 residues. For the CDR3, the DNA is TGTGCCAGCAGCGCCACAGTTACGCCACGCGATGAGCAGTTCTTC. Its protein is CASSATVTPRDEQFF.

The CDR3 reads CSASKGQGRRETQYF. In DNA, the CDR3 is TGCAGTGCTAGTAAGGGACAGGGTCGAAGAGAGACCCAGTACTTC. V and J are TRBV20-1 and TRBJ2-5, with 9 bases that match TRBD1. This CDR3 is 15 amino acids long. Germline CDR1 is DFQATT and CDR2 is SNEGSKA (reference sequence). V shed 3 bases, J shed 4 bases, and the junction held 9 bases outside the gene matches.

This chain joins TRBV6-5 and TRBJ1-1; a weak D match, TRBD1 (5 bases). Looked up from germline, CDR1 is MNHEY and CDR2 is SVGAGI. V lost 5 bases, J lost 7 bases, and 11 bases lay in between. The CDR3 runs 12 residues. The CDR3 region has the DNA TGTGCCAGCAGTATCAGGGCTGGTGAAGCTTTCTTT. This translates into CASSIRAGEAFF.

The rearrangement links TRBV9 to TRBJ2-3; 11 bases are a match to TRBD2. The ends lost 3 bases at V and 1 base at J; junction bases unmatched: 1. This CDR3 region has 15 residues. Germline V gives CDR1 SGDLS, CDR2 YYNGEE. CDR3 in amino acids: CASSELAGGTDTQYF. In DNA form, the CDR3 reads TGTGCCAGCAGCGAACTAGCGGGGGGCACAGATACGCAGTATTTT.

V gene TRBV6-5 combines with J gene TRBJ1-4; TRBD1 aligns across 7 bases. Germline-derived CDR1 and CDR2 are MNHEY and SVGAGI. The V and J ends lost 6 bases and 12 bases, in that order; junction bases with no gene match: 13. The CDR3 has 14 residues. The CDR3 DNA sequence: TGTGCCAGCAGGCTACAGGGGCCCGACGGGGAACTGTTTTTT. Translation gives CASRLQGPDGELFF.

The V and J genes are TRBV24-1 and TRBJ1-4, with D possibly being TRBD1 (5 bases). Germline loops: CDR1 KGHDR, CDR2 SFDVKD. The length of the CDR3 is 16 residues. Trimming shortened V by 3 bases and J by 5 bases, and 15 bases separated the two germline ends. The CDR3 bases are TGTGCCACCAGTGATCCCGGGGGAGGCCCAAATGAAAAACTGTTTTTT. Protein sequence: CATSDPGGGPNEKLFF.

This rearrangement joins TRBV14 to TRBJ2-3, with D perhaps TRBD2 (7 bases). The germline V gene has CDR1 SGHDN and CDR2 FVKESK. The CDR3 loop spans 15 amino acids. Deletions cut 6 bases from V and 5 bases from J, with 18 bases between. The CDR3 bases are TGTGCCAGCAGTCCCCACGTCGGGGGGCAAGATACGCAGTATTTT. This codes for CASSPHVGGQDTQYF.

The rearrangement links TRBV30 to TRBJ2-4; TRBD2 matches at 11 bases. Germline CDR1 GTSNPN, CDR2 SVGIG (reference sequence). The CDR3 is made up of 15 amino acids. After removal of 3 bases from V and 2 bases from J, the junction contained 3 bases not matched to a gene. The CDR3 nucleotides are TGTGCCTGGAGCGGGACTAGCGGCTCCAAAAACATTCAGTACTTC. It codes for CAWSGTSGSKNIQYF. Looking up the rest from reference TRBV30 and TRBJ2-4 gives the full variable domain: SQTIHQWPATLVQPVGSPLSLECTVEGTSNPNLYWYRQAAGRGLQLLFYSVGIGQISSEVPQNLSASRPQDRQFILSSKKLLLSDSGFYLCAWSGTSGSKNIQYFGAGTRLSVL.

CDR3 nucleotides: TGTGCCAGTAGTGACCAGGGGGAGAATCAGCCCCAGCATTTT. This codes for CASSDQGENQPQHF. The chain combines TRBV19 with TRBJ1-5; 7 bases fit TRBD1. Unmatched junction bases numbered 5, after V lost 5 bases and J lost 4 bases. CDR1 is LNHDA, CDR2 SQIVND, per germline (reference sequence). This CDR3 is 14 amino acids long.

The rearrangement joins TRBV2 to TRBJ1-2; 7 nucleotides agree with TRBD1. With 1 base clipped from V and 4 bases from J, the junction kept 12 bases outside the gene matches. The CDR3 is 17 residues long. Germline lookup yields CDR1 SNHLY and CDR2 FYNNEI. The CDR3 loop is CASSEEGQIPFSYGYTF. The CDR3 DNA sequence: TGTGCCAGCAGTGAAGAGGGACAGATTCCTTTCTCCTATGGCTACACCTTC. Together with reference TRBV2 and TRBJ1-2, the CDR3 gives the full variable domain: EPEVTQTPSHQVTQMGQEVILRCVPISNHLYFYWYRQILGQKVEFLVSFYNNEISEKSEIFDDQFSVERPDGSNFTLKIRSTKLEDSAMYFCASSEEGQIPFSYGYTFGSGTRLTVV.

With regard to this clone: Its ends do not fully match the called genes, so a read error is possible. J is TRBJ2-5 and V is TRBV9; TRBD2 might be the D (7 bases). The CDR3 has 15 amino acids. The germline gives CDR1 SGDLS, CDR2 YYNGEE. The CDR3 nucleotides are TGTGCCCGCAGCGTAGGGGGGGGTCCCACGTCGGCCCAGTACTTC. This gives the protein CARSVGGGPTSAQYF.

The chain's CDR3 is CASSLQGDTEAFF. The DNA of the CDR3 is TGTGCCAGCAGCTTACAGGGGGACACTGAAGCTTTCTTT. The rearrangement joins TRBV5-5 to TRBJ1-1; 8 nucleotides align to TRBD1. The CDR3 is 13 residues long. Looked up from germline, CDR1 is SGHKS and CDR2 is YYEKEE (reference sequence). Unmatched junction bases numbered 0, after V lost 2 bases and J lost 3 bases.

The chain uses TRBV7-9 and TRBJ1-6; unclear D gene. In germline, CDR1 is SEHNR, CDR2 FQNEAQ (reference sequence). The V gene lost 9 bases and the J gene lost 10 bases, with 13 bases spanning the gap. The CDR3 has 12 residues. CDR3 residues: CARLRFGSPLHF. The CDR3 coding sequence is TGTGCCAGGCTAAGGTTCGGGTCACCCCTCCACTTT.

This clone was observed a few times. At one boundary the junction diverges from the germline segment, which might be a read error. The CDR3, as DNA: TGTGCCAGCAGCTTACACCTCGGGACAGGGGGTTTGAAAACTGAAGCTTTCTTT. Translation: CASSLHLGTGGLKTEAFF. This chain links TRBV11-2 with TRBJ1-1; 11 bases match TRBD1. The length of the CDR3 is 18 residues. Germline V gives CDR1 SGHAT, CDR2 FQNNGV.

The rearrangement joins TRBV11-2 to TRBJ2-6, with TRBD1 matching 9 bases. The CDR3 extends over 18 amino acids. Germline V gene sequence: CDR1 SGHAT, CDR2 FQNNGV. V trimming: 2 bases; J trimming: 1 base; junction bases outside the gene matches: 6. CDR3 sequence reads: CASSLSGQGVSGANVLTF. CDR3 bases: TGTGCCAGCAGCTTATCGGGACAGGGAGTATCTGGGGCCAACGTCCTGACTTTC. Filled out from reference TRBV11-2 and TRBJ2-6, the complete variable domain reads EAGVAQSPRYKIIEKRQSVAFWCNPISGHATLYWYQQILGQGPKLLIQFQNNGVVDDSQLPKDRFSAERLKGVDSTLKIQPAKLEDSAVYLCASSLSGQGVSGANVLTFGAGSRLTVL.

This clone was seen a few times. The DNA of the CDR3 is TGTGCCAGCAGCGTAGACACAGCGGGAGGGCTTGAGACCCAGTACTTC. Translated, it gives CASSVDTAGGLETQYF. The gene calls are TRBV9 and TRBJ2-5, with 10 bases that match TRBD2. V trimming: 0 bases; J trimming: 5 bases; junction bases outside the gene matches: 7. The germline CDR1 and CDR2 sequences are SGDLS and YYNGEE. The CDR3 consists of 16 residues.

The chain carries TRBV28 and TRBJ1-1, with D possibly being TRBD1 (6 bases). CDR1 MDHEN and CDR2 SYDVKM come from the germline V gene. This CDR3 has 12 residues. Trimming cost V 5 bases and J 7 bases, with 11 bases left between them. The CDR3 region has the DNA TGTGCCAGCAGTCTTCAGACAGGTGAAGCTTTCTTT. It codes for CASSLQTGEAFF.

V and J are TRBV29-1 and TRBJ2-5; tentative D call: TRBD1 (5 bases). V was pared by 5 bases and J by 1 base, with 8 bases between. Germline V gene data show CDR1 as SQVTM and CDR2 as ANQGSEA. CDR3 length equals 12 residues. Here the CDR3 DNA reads TGCAGCGTTCGAGACAGCCAAGAGACCCAGTACTTC. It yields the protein CSVRDSQETQYF.

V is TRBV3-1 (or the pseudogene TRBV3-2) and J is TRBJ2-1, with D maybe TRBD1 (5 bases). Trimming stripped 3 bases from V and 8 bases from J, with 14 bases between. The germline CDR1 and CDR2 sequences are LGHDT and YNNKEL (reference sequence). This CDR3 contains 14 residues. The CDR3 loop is CASSHLSQGDEQFF. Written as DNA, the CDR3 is TGTGCCAGCAGCCACCTAAGCCAGGGTGATGAGCAGTTCTTC.

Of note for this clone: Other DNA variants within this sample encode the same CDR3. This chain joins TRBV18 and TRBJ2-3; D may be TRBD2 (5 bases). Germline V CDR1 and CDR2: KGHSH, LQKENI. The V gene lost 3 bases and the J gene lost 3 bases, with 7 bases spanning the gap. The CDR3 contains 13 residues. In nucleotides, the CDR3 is TGTGCCAGCTCACCCCGCGGGACAGATACGCAGTATTTT. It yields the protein CASSPRGTDTQYF. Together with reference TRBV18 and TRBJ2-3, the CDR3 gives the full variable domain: NAGVMQNPRHLVRRRGQEARLRCSPMKGHSHVYWYRQLPEEGLKFMVYLQKENIIDESGMPKERFSAEFPKEGPSILRIQQVVRGDSAAYFCASSPRGTDTQYFGPGTRLTVL.

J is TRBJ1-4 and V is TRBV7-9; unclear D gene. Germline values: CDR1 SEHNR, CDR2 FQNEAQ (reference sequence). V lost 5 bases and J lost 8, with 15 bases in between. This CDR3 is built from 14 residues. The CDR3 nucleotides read TGTGCCAGCAGCCCGGGCTCGGGAGGAGAAAAACTGTTTTTT. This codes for CASSPGSGGEKLFF.

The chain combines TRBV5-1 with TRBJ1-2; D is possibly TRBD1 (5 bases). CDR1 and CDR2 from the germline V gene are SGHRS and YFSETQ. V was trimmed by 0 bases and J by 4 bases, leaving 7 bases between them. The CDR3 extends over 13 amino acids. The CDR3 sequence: CASSLGDSYGYTF. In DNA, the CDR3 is TGCGCCAGCAGCTTGGGGGACTCCTATGGCTACACCTTC.

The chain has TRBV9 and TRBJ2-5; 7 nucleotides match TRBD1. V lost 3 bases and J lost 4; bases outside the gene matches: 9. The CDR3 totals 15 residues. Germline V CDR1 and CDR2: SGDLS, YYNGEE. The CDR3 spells CASSAKTGKGETQYF. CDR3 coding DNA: TGTGCCAGCAGCGCCAAGACAGGGAAGGGAGAGACCCAGTACTTC. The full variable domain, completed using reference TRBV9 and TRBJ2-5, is DSGVTQTPKHLITATGQRVTLRCSPRSGDLSVYWYQQSLDQGLQFLIQYYNGEERAKGNILERFSAQQFPDLHSELNLSSLELGDSALYFCASSAKTGKGETQYFGPGTRLLVL.

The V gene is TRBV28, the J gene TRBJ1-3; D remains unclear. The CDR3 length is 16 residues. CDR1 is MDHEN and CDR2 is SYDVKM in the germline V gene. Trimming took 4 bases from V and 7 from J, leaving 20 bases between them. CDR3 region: CASSSSLGSSWNTIYF. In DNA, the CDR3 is TGTGCCAGCAGTTCGAGTCTCGGGTCTTCTTGGAACACCATATATTTT.